This TCR beta chain originates from a study of CD8 T cells in Susac syndrome. It was with random hexamers that roughly 0.45 to 1 ug RNA was reverse transcribed. TCRdb recomputed calls from the immunoSEQ multiplex PCR reads with MiXCR, one row per CDR3 protein. The sample records more than 150,000 distinct CDR3 sequences, about 96% being singletons. Study-wide results and limits: The CD4+ T cell repertoire of patients with Susac syndrome showed no detectable clonal expansion.

Concerning this clonotype itself: Its antigen remains unknown.

The CDR3 extends over 15 amino acids. The germline V gene has CDR1 MDHEN and CDR2 SYDVKM. Unmatched junction bases numbered 9, after V lost 5 bases and J lost 7 bases. The rearrangement joins TRBV28 to TRBJ2-7; 12 nucleotides align to TRBD2. The specimen was CD4+ T cells from PBMCs. The sequence derives from a human donor with Susac syndrome. The CDR3 DNA follows: TGTGCCAGCAGTCCCCTGACTAGCGGGAGTCGTGAGCAGTACTTC. Its protein product is CASSPLTSGSREQYF.